A selection of T cell receptor beta chains follows, all from one sample in a study of blood T cell repertoires in COVID-19. Data came from immunoSEQ multiplex PCR; TCRdb stores just in-frame clones and leaves some out. The sample has about 110,000 clones; approximately 78% are singletons. Sequencing was carried out using peripheral blood. These receptors were taken from a man in his sixties or seventies with acute or convalescent COVID-19. Each CDR3 is given with its conserved first and last residue. Fields, in order: J gene, V gene, D gene, CDR3 protein. D genes are given only for firm matches.

>TRBJ2-2|TRBV7-2|TRBD2
CASSFTSGRAAGELFF
>TRBJ2-3|TRBV28|.
CASSNPVTQYF
>TRBJ2-3|TRBV7-8|TRBD2
CASRRESTDTQYF
>TRBJ2-2|TRBV9|.
CASSVAGVNTGELFF
>TRBJ2-7|TRBV18|.
CASSQESSYEQYF
>TRBJ2-3|TRBV6-5|.
CASSYSRRFRTDTQYF
>TRBJ1-2|TRBV23-1|.
CASSQFRVERWTSRGYTF
>TRBJ1-2|TRBV3-1/TRBV3-2|.
CASSQVMAGRAGYTF
>TRBJ2-7|TRBV5-4|TRBD2
CASSLGGLAGLAYEQYF
>TRBJ2-3|TRBV9|.
CASSAAGTSPDTQYF
>TRBJ1-1|TRBV28|TRBD1
CASSLEGAGTEAFF
>TRBJ1-5|TRBV6-1|.
CASSDGFLSNQPQHF
>TRBJ2-3|TRBV28|.
CASSTAGRDTQYF
>TRBJ1-1|TRBV18|.
CASSMTVNTEAFF
>TRBJ1-1|TRBV18|TRBD1
CASSENRGGTEAFF
>TRBJ1-6|TRBV27|.
CASSFLVFNSPLHF
>TRBJ2-1|TRBV6-5|TRBD2
CASRLPGLDEQFF
>TRBJ1-1|TRBV5-1|.
CASSSTVLNTEAFF
>TRBJ1-3|TRBV28|TRBD1
CASSRPGTVSGNTIYF
>TRBJ1-1|TRBV18|.
CASSLEVDTEAFF
>TRBJ1-2|TRBV28|.
CASTGANYGYTF
>TRBJ1-1|TRBV29-1|TRBD1
CSLGQGRGRNACF
>TRBJ1-1|TRBV10-3|.
CAIRYGGNTEAFF
>TRBJ2-3|TRBV3-1/TRBV3-2|.
CASSQDLSGGRADTQYF
>TRBJ1-2|TRBV7-8|TRBD1
CASSSNRGNYGYTF
>TRBJ2-2|TRBV9|.
CASSVAMEGELFF
>TRBJ2-2|TRBV11-2|.
CASTLGVGSTGELFF
>TRBJ2-2|TRBV18|.
CASSPNGGSNTGELFF
>TRBJ2-1|TRBV28|TRBD2
CASSLLGSGGTRVGEQFF
>TRBJ1-5|TRBV6-5|.
CASSLSGRDQPQHF
>TRBJ1-3|TRBV6-1|.
CASSEFVAGNTIYF
>TRBJ2-2|TRBV3-1/TRBV3-2|TRBD2
CASSHLAGVGTGELFF
>TRBJ2-3|TRBV14|.
CASSQDRPGDTQYF
>TRBJ1-3|TRBV24-1|.
CATSDPGAGNTIYF
>TRBJ2-2|TRBV19|TRBD1
CASSISRGRIGELFF
>TRBJ2-2|TRBV3-1/TRBV3-2|.
CASSPQVNTGELFF
>TRBJ1-6|TRBV19|TRBD1
CASSIAYRGGSYNSPLHF
>TRBJ1-2|TRBV14|.
CASSQATTYGYTF
>TRBJ2-2|TRBV6-5|TRBD2
CASNRLAKNTGELFF
>TRBJ2-5|TRBV9|TRBD1
CASSVGFGQGQETQYF
>TRBJ2-7|TRBV30|TRBD1
CAATRQGGYEQYF
>TRBJ1-2|TRBV28|.
CASSPPGTPNYGYTF
>TRBJ2-7|TRBV2|TRBD1
CALSGQGDEQYF
>TRBJ2-3|TRBV9|TRBD2
CASTPRLAGGRADTQYF
>TRBJ1-2|TRBV6-6|TRBD1
CASLPRTGVNYGYTF
>TRBJ1-5|TRBV5-5|.
CASSFGVVGNQPQHF
>TRBJ1-5|TRBV3-1/TRBV3-2|.
CAGSQDIQGRRHF
>TRBJ2-1|TRBV5-1|.
CASSLEGGSYNEQFF
>TRBJ2-3|TRBV9|TRBD2
CASSAGTSGANTDTQYF
>TRBJ2-1|TRBV7-3|.
CASSSDSSSYNEQFF
>TRBJ1-5|TRBV18|TRBD1
CASSPNRQGSNQPQHF